Many counts were recorded for the clone carrying this TCR beta chain. Its target is not known. This entry comes from a study of breast tumors, draining lymph nodes, adjacent tissues. One entry per CDR3 protein results from TCRdb running MiXCR on the multiplex PCR reads. The table lists roughly 260,000 distinct CDR3 sequences, about 30% of them singletons. Regarding the study as a whole: Most tumor T cells seemingly derive from lymph node, then expand in tumor. Compared with lymph nodes, tumors were less diverse; compared with nontumor tissue, more.

Breast cancer patients provided tissue from their axillary draining lymph nodes. The sequence was obtained from a female donor with breast cancer. Some clones in this sample may be carry-over from other donors' samples. Sequencing was done on a sample of axillary lymph node tissue.

CDR3 amino acids: CASSSLVSTDTQYF. In nucleotides, the CDR3 is TGTGCCAGCAGTTCCCTGGTGAGCACAGATACGCAGTATTTT. The rearrangement uses TRBV12-3 or TRBV12-4 and TRBJ2-3, with D hard to call. V was cut by 4 bases and J by 0 bases, with 8 bases left in between. The CDR3 has 14 residues.